This is a list of T cell receptor beta chains from one sample in a study of CD8 T cells in Susac syndrome. TCRdb reprocessed the immunoSEQ multiplex PCR reads via MiXCR and lists one record per CDR3 protein. The sample includes around 200,000 distinct CDR3 sequences, roughly 96% of them seen just once. Sequenced material: CD4+ T cells from PBMCs. The receptor set was obtained from a human donor in good health. The conserved cysteine and the conserved F or W are not part of the CDR3 here. The order of the fields is J gene, V gene, CDR3 protein.

J gene: TRBJ1-2; V gene: TRBV7-9; CDR3 protein: ASSLLVVALTNGYT
J gene: TRBJ2-5; V gene: TRBV5-1; CDR3 protein: ASSLAQLAGETQY
J gene: TRBJ2-7; V gene: TRBV3-1; CDR3 protein: ASSQGYEQY
J gene: TRBJ2-7; V gene: TRBV6-2/TRBV6-3; CDR3 protein: ASSDPGGGRYEQY
J gene: TRBJ1-1; V gene: TRBV9; CDR3 protein: ASSVVPGAMGTEAF
J gene: TRBJ2-1; V gene: TRBV7-2; CDR3 protein: ASSLAVLGEQF
J gene: TRBJ2-3; V gene: TRBV4-3; CDR3 protein: ASSQDLGPDTQY
J gene: TRBJ1-1; V gene: TRBV30; CDR3 protein: AWTVMNTEAF
J gene: TRBJ2-1; V gene: TRBV5-1; CDR3 protein: ASAGTMASNEQF
J gene: TRBJ2-7; V gene: TRBV25-1; CDR3 protein: ASSENGGGGFYEQY
J gene: TRBJ1-1; V gene: TRBV29-1; CDR3 protein: SVEGGEHTEAF
J gene: TRBJ1-2; V gene: TRBV29-1; CDR3 protein: SVDRTGVYGYT
J gene: TRBJ2-3; V gene: TRBV7-2; CDR3 protein: ASILQGHRSTDTQY
J gene: TRBJ1-6; V gene: TRBV7-9; CDR3 protein: ASSLAGVRSPLH
J gene: TRBJ2-5; V gene: TRBV5-4; CDR3 protein: ASSLGGQGETQY
J gene: TRBJ1-1; V gene: TRBV6-5; CDR3 protein: ASFHWNTEAF
J gene: TRBJ2-1; V gene: TRBV29-1; CDR3 protein: SAGGPEPGHSYNEQF
J gene: TRBJ1-5; V gene: TRBV20-1; CDR3 protein: SSTPGGNQPQH
J gene: TRBJ2-3; V gene: TRBV5-1; CDR3 protein: ASSLGRKDTDTQY
J gene: TRBJ1-1; V gene: TRBV6-5; CDR3 protein: ASIPDKFTEAF
J gene: TRBJ1-2; V gene: TRBV4-3; CDR3 protein: ASSQVIVGDRYT
J gene: TRBJ2-3; V gene: TRBV20-1; CDR3 protein: SALAVTDTQY
J gene: TRBJ2-3; V gene: TRBV7-2; CDR3 protein: ASRAGGPTDTQY
J gene: TRBJ2-3; V gene: TRBV6-5; CDR3 protein: ASSYVLTDTQY